This TCR beta chain is from a study of patients and donors after allogeneic stem cell transplantation. TCRdb re-called the RT-PCR reads through MiXCR, storing one row per CDR3 protein. The sample includes about 200,000 distinct CDR3 sequences, less than 45% of them seen just once. Germline CDR1 DFQATT, CDR2 SNEGSKA (reference sequence). V lost 3 bases, J lost 3 bases, and 12 bases lay in between. The CDR3 consists of 13 residues. This clonotype was recorded a few times. Sequencing used blood, either unsorted or a sorted T cell fraction (not recorded which). The chain has TRBV20-1 and TRBJ2-7; the D gene is possibly TRBD2 (6 bases). This receptor was taken from a human donor who was either an allogeneic HSCT recipient or a stem cell or donor lymphocyte infusion donor (not recorded which). It is not recorded whose cells these are; they may come from a transplant donor. The CDR3 spells CSASGSSVYEQYF. The CDR3 nucleotides read TGCAGTGCTAGCGGGAGCTCCGTCTACGAGCAGTACTTC.